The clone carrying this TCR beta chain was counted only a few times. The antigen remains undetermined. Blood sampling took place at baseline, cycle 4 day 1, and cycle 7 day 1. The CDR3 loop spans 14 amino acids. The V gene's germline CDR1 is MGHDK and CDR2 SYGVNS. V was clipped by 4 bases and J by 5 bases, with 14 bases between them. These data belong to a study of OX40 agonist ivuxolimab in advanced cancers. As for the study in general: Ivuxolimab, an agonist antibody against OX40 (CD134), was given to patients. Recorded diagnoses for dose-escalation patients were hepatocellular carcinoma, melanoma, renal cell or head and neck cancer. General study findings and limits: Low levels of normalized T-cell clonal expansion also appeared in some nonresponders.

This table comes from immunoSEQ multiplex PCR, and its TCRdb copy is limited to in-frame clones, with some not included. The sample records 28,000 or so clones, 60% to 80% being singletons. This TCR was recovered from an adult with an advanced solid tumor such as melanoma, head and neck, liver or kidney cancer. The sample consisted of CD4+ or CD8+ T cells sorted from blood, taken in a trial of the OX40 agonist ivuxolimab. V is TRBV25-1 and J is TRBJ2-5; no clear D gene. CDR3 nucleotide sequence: TGTGCCAGCAGTGCTTCGGCTGGGCGGGAGACCCAGTACTTC. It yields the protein CASSASAGRETQYF.